The clone carrying this TCR beta chain has just a few counts. Here the gene names and germline are mouse. The read gets to within 4 residues of the CDR3 end, and the germline J gene fills in the rest. The data were taken from a study of CD8+ T cells in alopecia areata. CDR1 NSHNY and CDR2 SYGAGN come from the germline V gene. The CDR3 length is 14 residues. A sort of pooled cutaneous lymph node cells used CD4, CD8alpha, NKG2D, NKG2ACE and other stains. Extracted RNA was reverse transcribed into cDNA, the sequencing template. Method: immunoSEQ multiplex PCR; TCRdb's copy keeps in-frame clones and lacks some. The record shows 200,000 to 300,000 clones for this sample, with no singletons present.

Sequencing was carried out using CD4+ T cells sorted from a lymph node. This chain joins TRBV13-1 and TRBJ2-7; 7 bases line up with TRBD2. The clonotype was recovered from a C3H/HeJ mouse with alopecia areata. The strain's MHC type: H2-k. Partial CDR3 DNA: TGTGCCAGCAGTGATCAACTGGGGAGATAT. This translates into CASSDQLGRY. The full CDR3 reads CASSDQLGRYEQYF.